This TCR beta chain appears in the sequencing data of a study of cytotoxic CD8 clonotypes in ibrutinib-treated CLL. TCRdb's table, derived via immunoSEQ multiplex PCR, lists solely in-frame clones and lacks some. The repertoire has 55,000 to 80,000 clones, approximately 57% of them found once; the top ten carry roughly 14%. CDR3 size: 16 residues. Trimming cost V 8 bases and J 1 base, with 18 bases left between them. Germline V CDR1 and CDR2: MDHEN, SYDVKM. This clone was seen ten or more times. This chain joins TRBV28 and TRBJ1-5, with D perhaps TRBD1 (5 bases). The sequenced sample was PBMCs, obtained after 12 months of ibrutinib treatment. This TCR was recovered from a human donor with chronic lymphocytic leukemia. The CDR3 region has the DNA TGTGCCAGCCGAGGAACCCGAAGGGGAAGCAATCAGCCCCAGCATTTT. As protein: CASRGTRRGSNQPQHF.